These 27 T cell receptor beta chains originate from one sample sequenced in a study of sequential checkpoint blockade in melanoma (dated by TCRdb to the late 2010s). Library preparation used the immunoSEQ multiplex PCR assay. Not all clones reach the TCRdb copy of this immuneACCESS table, which keeps in-frame sequences only. Checked studies attribute under half of the gap to unresolved V genes and leave the rest unexplained. The table for this sample lists tens of thousands of clones; roughly 86% of them were counted only once. Roughly 6% of the sample rests with the top ten. Taken with the paper, the label for treatment or condition translates to: randomized to nivolumab then ipilimumab (arm A) or the reverse (arm B). This specimen consisted of CD8+ T cells sorted from blood (inferred from file names), obtained from a patient given nivolumab and ipilimumab in sequence. The origin of the receptors is a human donor with melanoma.

This clone appeared a single time. The DNA of the CDR3 is TGTGCCAGCAGCGTAGGAGCTGGCAATGAGCAGTTCTTC. It is translated as CASSVGAGNEQFF. The genes are TRBV9 and TRBJ2-1; D unresolved. V lost 0 bases, J lost 6 bases, and 7 bases lay in between. CDR1 and CDR2 from the germline V gene are SGDLS and YYNGEE. The length of the CDR3 is 13 residues. The variable domain in full, with the rest retrieved from reference TRBV9 and TRBJ2-1, is DSGVTQTPKHLITATGQRVTLRCSPRSGDLSVYWYQQSLDQGLQFLIQYYNGEERAKGNILERFSAQQFPDLHSELNLSSLELGDSALYFCASSVGAGNEQFFGPGTRLTVL.

V usage is TRBV30 and J usage is TRBJ1-5; the D gene is possibly TRBD1 (5 bases). Trimming removed 0 bases at V and 6 bases at J, with 15 bases between. The CDR3 spans 15 residues. Per germline, CDR1 GTSNPN and CDR2 SVGIG (reference sequence). In DNA, the CDR3 is TGTGCCTGGAGTGTACCAATAGGGGTGATTCAGCCCCAGCATTTT. Translation: CAWSVPIGVIQPQHF. Using reference TRBV30 and TRBJ1-5 for the parts outside the CDR3, the full variable domain is SQTIHQWPATLVQPVGSPLSLECTVEGTSNPNLYWYRQAAGRGLQLLFYSVGIGQISSEVPQNLSASRPQDRQFILSSKKLLLSDSGFYLCAWSVPIGVIQPQHFGDGTRLSIL.

The sample holds a few counts of this clone. The chain employs TRBV19 and TRBJ2-7, with 9 nucleotides matching TRBD1. The germline V gene encodes CDR1 LNHDA and CDR2 SQIVND (reference sequence). V was clipped by 5 bases and J by 6 bases; unmatched bases: 5. The CDR3 is made up of 13 amino acids. The CDR3 protein is CASSYGTGFEQYF. CDR3 in DNA: TGTGCCAGTAGTTATGGGACAGGGTTCGAGCAGTACTTC.

The chain combines TRBV5-6 with TRBJ2-7; D is ambiguous. The CDR3 has 14 amino acids. Germline CDR1 is SGHDT and CDR2 is YYEEEE. Trimming shortened V by 0 bases and J by 2 bases, and 9 bases separated the two germline ends. The CDR3, as DNA: TGTGCCAGCAGCTTGGGGCAGGCTACCTACGAGCAGTACTTC. Encoded protein: CASSLGQATYEQYF. The full variable domain, completed using reference TRBV5-6 and TRBJ2-7, is DAGVTQSPTHLIKTRGQQVTLRCSPKSGHDTVSWYQQALGQGPQFIFQYYEEEERQRGNFPDRFSGHQFPNYSSELNVNALLLGDSALYLCASSLGQATYEQYFGPGTRLTVT.

The table lists this clone with a few counts. The chain joins TRBV30 to TRBJ2-7; 7 bases are a match to TRBD1. Germline V gene data show CDR1 as GTSNPN and CDR2 as SVGIG (reference sequence). The junction had 9 bases not matched to a gene; V was cut back by 1 base and J by 6 bases. This CDR3 has 14 residues. The CDR3 DNA reads TGTGCCTGGAGTGCGACAGGGTCAGGGATCGAGCAGTACTTC. Its translation is CAWSATGSGIEQYF.

The V call is TRBV5-6, the J call TRBJ2-7; tentative D call: TRBD2 (5 bases). Trimming removed 5 bases from V and 5 bases from J, with 11 bases in between. The CDR3 contains 12 residues. CDR1 SGHDT and CDR2 YYEEEE come from the germline V gene. The CDR3 reads CASRGGGHEQYF. The CDR3 region has the DNA TGTGCCAGCAGGGGCGGAGGACACGAGCAGTACTTC. Looking up the rest from reference TRBV5-6 and TRBJ2-7 gives the full variable domain: DAGVTQSPTHLIKTRGQQVTLRCSPKSGHDTVSWYQQALGQGPQFIFQYYEEEERQRGNFPDRFSGHQFPNYSSELNVNALLLGDSALYLCASRGGGHEQYFGPGTRLTVT.

The rearrangement links TRBV7-2 to TRBJ1-5, with D possibly matching TRBD1 (5 bases). Deletions cut 3 bases from V and 4 bases from J, with 13 bases between. The CDR3 contains 15 residues. Germline CDR1 SGHTA, CDR2 FQGNSA. CDR3 in DNA: TGTGCCAGCAGCTTTGAATGGGGCCTGAATCAGCCCCAGCATTTT. It specifies CASSFEWGLNQPQHF.

The V gene is TRBV28, the J gene TRBJ2-5; maybe TRBD2 (5 bases). Trimming took 7 bases from V and 5 from J, leaving 14 bases between them. This CDR3 is built from 13 residues. Germline V CDR1 and CDR2: MDHEN, SYDVKM. Here the CDR3 reads CASNTPGIETQYF. The CDR3 nucleotides read TGTGCCAGCAACACCCCGGGAATTGAGACCCAGTACTTC.

The J gene is TRBJ1-1, the V gene TRBV27; D gene unclear. The CDR3 totals 19 residues. Germline CDR1 and CDR2: MNHEY and SMNVEV (reference sequence). V dropped 2 bases and J dropped 0 bases, with 22 bases sitting between them. CDR3 in amino acids: CASSLGVRGSGDLNTEAFF. In nucleotides, the CDR3 is TGTGCCAGCAGTTTAGGGGTGCGGGGAAGTGGGGATTTGAACACTGAAGCTTTCTTT.

The V and J genes are TRBV5-1 and TRBJ1-1, with 9 nucleotides matching TRBD1. This CDR3 is built from 16 residues. The V gene's germline CDR1 is SGHRS and CDR2 YFSETQ. With 2 bases clipped from V and 8 bases from J, the junction kept 13 bases outside the gene matches. The CDR3 protein is CASSFHTGTGISEAFF. The DNA for the CDR3 is TGCGCCAGCAGCTTCCATACCGGGACAGGGATATCGGAAGCTTTCTTT.

CDR3 bases: TGCGCCAGCAGGTCTGGCAGGGGAGAAGATGGCTGGGAGACCCAGTACTTC. This translates into CASRSGRGEDGWETQYF. The genes are TRBV4-1 and TRBJ2-5, with D tentatively TRBD1 (6 bases). Germline V lookup: CDR1 MGHRA, CDR2 YSYEKL. The V end was cut by 6 bases, the J end by 5 bases, with 25 bases between. The CDR3 runs to 17 residues.

The CDR3 nucleotides read TGTGCCAGTTCAAAACAGGGACCCACCTACAATGAGCAGTTCTTC. Its translation: CASSKQGPTYNEQFF. The chain combines TRBV9 with TRBJ2-1, with a tentative D call TRBD1 (6 bases). CDR1 and CDR2 from the germline V gene are SGDLS and YYNGEE. The CDR3 contains 15 residues. V shed 8 bases and J shed 2 bases, with 17 bases lying between them.

The rearrangement joins TRBV5-1 to TRBJ1-2; 11 positions agree with TRBD1. Germline V gives CDR1 SGHRS, CDR2 YFSETQ. CDR3 length: 13 amino acids. The V segment lost 10 bases and the J segment 2 bases; nucleotides outside the gene matches: 4. The CDR3 loop is CADRDRGNYGYTF. CDR3 coding DNA: TGCGCCGACCGGGACAGGGGGAACTATGGCTACACCTTC. The full variable domain, with the rest looked up from reference TRBV5-1 and TRBJ1-2, is KAGVTQTPRYLIKTRGQQVTLSCSPISGHRSVSWYQQTPGQGLQFLFEYFSETQRNKGNFPGRFSGRQFSNSRSEMNVSTLELGDSALYLCADRDRGNYGYTFGSGTRLTVV.

V is TRBV27 and J is TRBJ2-2; possibly TRBD2 for D (6 bases). CDR1 and CDR2 (germline): MNHEY, SMNVEV (reference sequence). The V and J ends lost 0 bases and 6 bases respectively, with 11 bases between them. The CDR3 totals 15 residues. The CDR3 spells CASSLSSLASGELFF. The CDR3 bases are TGTGCCAGCAGTTTATCGTCACTAGCTTCCGGGGAGCTGTTTTTT.

The genes are TRBV5-1 and TRBJ2-5; 7 bases fit TRBD1. The germline gives CDR1 SGHRS, CDR2 YFSETQ. The CDR3 totals 15 residues. V was pared by 0 bases and J by 4 bases, with 6 bases of the junction left unmatched. The CDR3 sequence: CASSLEGAVGETQYF. CDR3 sequence (DNA): TGCGCCAGCAGCTTGGAGGGGGCTGTCGGAGAGACCCAGTACTTC.

V gene TRBV6-5 combines with J gene TRBJ2-3, with 14 bases fitting TRBD2. This CDR3 is 15 amino acids long. The V segment lost 11 bases and the J segment 2 bases; nucleotides outside the gene matches: 6. CDR1 MNHEY and CDR2 SVGAGI come from the germline V gene. In nucleotides, the CDR3 is TGTGCCTCCCGGACTAGCGGGGGGAACACAGATACGCAGTATTTT. It yields the protein CASRTSGGNTDTQYF.

The genes are TRBV27 and TRBJ2-3; no firm D call. Between the trimmed V and J ends, which lost 6 bases and 0 bases, there was a span of 10 bases. Germline V CDR1 and CDR2: MNHEY, SMNVEV (reference sequence). The CDR3 extends over 14 amino acids. The CDR3 DNA reads TGTGCCAGCAGCTCCCTTTCTAGCACAGATACGCAGTATTTT. It translates to CASSSLSSTDTQYF.

V and J are TRBV7-6 and TRBJ2-7; D remains ambiguous. CDR3 size: 14 residues. Germline CDR1 reads SGHVS; CDR2 reads FNYEAQ. The V end lost 3 bases, the J end lost 6 bases, and 15 bases lay between the germline ends. DNA for the CDR3: TGTGCCAGCAGCTTGTATCCGGGTGCTCGCGAGCAGTACTTC. Translation gives CASSLYPGAREQYF.

This sequence joins TRBV28 and TRBJ2-7; 7 nucleotides line up with TRBD1. The ends lost 6 bases at V and 3 bases at J; junction bases unmatched: 5. Germline CDR1 and CDR2: MDHEN and SYDVKM. The CDR3 spans 13 residues. The CDR3 reads CASRGTAFYEQYF. CDR3 coding DNA: TGTGCCAGCAGAGGGACAGCCTTCTACGAGCAGTACTTC. The whole variable domain, remainder taken from reference TRBV28 and TRBJ2-7, is DVKVTQSSRYLVKRTGEKVFLECVQDMDHENMFWYRQDPGLGLRLIYFSYDVKMKEKGDIPEGYSVSREKKERFSLILESASTNQTSMYLCASRGTAFYEQYFGPGTRLTVT.

The chain recombines TRBV9 with TRBJ2-5; 8 bases match TRBD1. Unmatched junction bases numbered 6, after V lost 0 bases and J lost 5 bases. Germline CDR1 reads SGDLS; CDR2 reads YYNGEE. The CDR3 sequence is 15 residues long. The CDR3 region has the DNA TGTGCCAGCAGCGTAGGGACAGGGTTACCGGAGACCCAGTACTTC. This codes for CASSVGTGLPETQYF.

The V and J genes are TRBV7-2 and TRBJ2-7; TRBD2 might be the D (5 bases). With 1 base removed from V and 4 bases from J, the gap between germline ends came to 14 bases. This CDR3 comprises 15 residues. Germline CDR1 and CDR2: SGHTA and FQGNSA. The CDR3 region has the DNA TGTGCCAGCAGCTTAGTAGTCGGGATCCTATACGAGCAGTACTTC. Residues: CASSLVVGILYEQYF.

This chain connects TRBV19 to TRBJ2-5; D might be TRBD2 (5 bases). The assigned J gene may be wrong: the sequence end matches TRBJ2-7 better. The CDR3 consists of 13 residues. From germline, CDR1 is LNHDA and CDR2 SQIVND (reference sequence). CDR3 amino acids: CASSIGDSYEQYF. CDR3 DNA: TGTGCCAGTAGTATCGGGGATTCTTACGAGCAGTACTTC.

V usage is TRBV19 and J usage is TRBJ1-1; D ambiguous. The CDR3 loop spans 14 amino acids. Germline loops: CDR1 LNHDA, CDR2 SQIVND (reference sequence). The V end lost 1 base, the J end lost 6 bases, and 12 bases lay between the germline ends. CDR3 nucleotide sequence: TGTGCCAGTAGTATAGTCTCAGGATTTCCTGAAGCTTTCTTT. Encoded protein: CASSIVSGFPEAFF.

CDR3 protein: CASRILAGSTDTQYF. The DNA of the CDR3 is TGTGCCAGCAGGATACTAGCGGGGAGCACAGATACGCAGTATTTT. The chain combines TRBV6-5 with TRBJ2-3; 10 bases agree with TRBD2. V lost 6 bases to trimming and J lost 0 bases; unmatched junction nucleotides: 3. The length of the CDR3 is 15 residues. Per the germline V gene, CDR1 is MNHEY and CDR2 is SVGAGI.

The V and J genes are TRBV5-1 and TRBJ1-1; D call uncertain. Germline CDR1 and CDR2: SGHRS and YFSETQ. This CDR3 contains 12 residues. The ends were cut back, 1 base at V and 5 bases at J, with 6 bases in the middle. CDR3 protein: CASSLLGTEAFF. DNA for the CDR3: TGCGCCAGCAGCTTGCTAGGTACTGAAGCTTTCTTT.

The chain is built from TRBV28 and TRBJ1-2; no firm D call. The CDR3 consists of 13 residues. Germline assignment: CDR1 MDHEN and CDR2 SYDVKM. Trimming pared 7 bases from V and 3 bases from J, leaving 12 bases between. CDR3 in DNA: TGTGCCAGCACTCCGGGAGGGTACTATGGCTACACCTTC. It is translated as CASTPGGYYGYTF.

This rearrangement joins TRBV28 to TRBJ2-7, with 9 bases lining up with TRBD1. The length of the CDR3 is 14 residues. Germline assignment: CDR1 MDHEN and CDR2 SYDVKM. V trimming: 6 bases; J trimming: 6 bases; junction bases outside the gene matches: 9. The CDR3 bases are TGTGCCAGCAGCTCCCGGACAGGGGCTGGCGAGCAGTACTTC. This translates into CASSSRTGAGEQYF.